Following are 6 T cell receptor beta chains from one sample sequenced in a study of cytotoxic CD8 clonotypes in ibrutinib-treated CLL. Profiled with immunoSEQ multiplex PCR; TCRdb holds only in-frame clones, not every one. Among about 29,000 clones listed, more than 65% were seen once. The sample in question was PBMCs, obtained after 24 months of ibrutinib treatment. The source of these receptors is a human donor with chronic lymphocytic leukemia.

The chain couples TRBV7-2 to TRBJ1-5; 8 bases match TRBD1. V gave up 1 base and J gave up 2 bases; unmatched junction bases: 1. Germline assignment: CDR1 SGHTA and CDR2 FQGNSA. CDR3 length equals 15 residues. The CDR3 reads CASSLVQGGNQPQHF. CDR3 coding DNA: TGTGCCAGCAGCTTAGTACAGGGGGGCAATCAGCCCCAGCATTTT.

The chain employs TRBV5-6 and TRBJ2-5; 8 nucleotides match TRBD1. CDR1 is SGHDT, CDR2 YYEEEE, per germline. The CDR3 contains 15 residues. V shed 4 bases, J shed 4 bases, and the junction held 9 bases outside the gene matches. The CDR3 reads CASSQGGQGTETQYF. The CDR3 DNA sequence: TGTGCCAGCAGCCAGGGCGGACAGGGAACAGAGACCCAGTACTTC.

This chain uses TRBV4-1 with TRBJ1-1, with D possibly being TRBD1 (5 bases). CDR1 MGHRA and CDR2 YSYEKL come from the germline V gene. The CDR3 extends over 13 amino acids. The ends were cut back, 6 bases at V and 4 bases at J, with 12 bases in the middle. The CDR3, as DNA: TGCGCCAGCAGTCCCAGGGTTAGCACTGAAGCTTTCTTT. Encoded protein: CASSPRVSTEAFF.

This clone was counted only a few times. The genes are TRBV2 and TRBJ1-6; the D gene is possibly TRBD1 (5 bases). The V gene lost 7 bases and the J gene lost 9 bases, with 13 bases spanning the gap. Germline-derived CDR1 and CDR2 are SNHLY and FYNNEI. The CDR3 is made up of 13 amino acids. The CDR3 spells CASKLDSVSPLHF. The CDR3 coding sequence is TGTGCCAGCAAGCTAGACAGTGTTTCACCCCTCCACTTT.

The CDR3 spells CASTRDSLGEQFF. For the CDR3, the DNA is TGTGCCAGCACCCGGGACTCTCTCGGCGAGCAGTTCTTC. J is TRBJ2-1 and V is TRBV28, with D perhaps TRBD2 (6 bases). V lost 7 bases to trimming and J lost 10 bases, with 17 bases between them. Germline V lookup: CDR1 MDHEN, CDR2 SYDVKM. The CDR3 totals 13 residues.

The V call is TRBV7-3, the J call TRBJ1-2; perhaps TRBD1 as D (5 bases). Deletions cut 7 bases from V and 3 bases from J, with 15 bases between. The CDR3 spans 14 residues. Looked up from germline, CDR1 is SGHTA and CDR2 is FQGTGA. The CDR3 protein is CASTLDGGDYGYTF. The CDR3 nucleotides are TGTGCCAGCACGCTCGACGGGGGTGACTATGGCTACACCTTC.